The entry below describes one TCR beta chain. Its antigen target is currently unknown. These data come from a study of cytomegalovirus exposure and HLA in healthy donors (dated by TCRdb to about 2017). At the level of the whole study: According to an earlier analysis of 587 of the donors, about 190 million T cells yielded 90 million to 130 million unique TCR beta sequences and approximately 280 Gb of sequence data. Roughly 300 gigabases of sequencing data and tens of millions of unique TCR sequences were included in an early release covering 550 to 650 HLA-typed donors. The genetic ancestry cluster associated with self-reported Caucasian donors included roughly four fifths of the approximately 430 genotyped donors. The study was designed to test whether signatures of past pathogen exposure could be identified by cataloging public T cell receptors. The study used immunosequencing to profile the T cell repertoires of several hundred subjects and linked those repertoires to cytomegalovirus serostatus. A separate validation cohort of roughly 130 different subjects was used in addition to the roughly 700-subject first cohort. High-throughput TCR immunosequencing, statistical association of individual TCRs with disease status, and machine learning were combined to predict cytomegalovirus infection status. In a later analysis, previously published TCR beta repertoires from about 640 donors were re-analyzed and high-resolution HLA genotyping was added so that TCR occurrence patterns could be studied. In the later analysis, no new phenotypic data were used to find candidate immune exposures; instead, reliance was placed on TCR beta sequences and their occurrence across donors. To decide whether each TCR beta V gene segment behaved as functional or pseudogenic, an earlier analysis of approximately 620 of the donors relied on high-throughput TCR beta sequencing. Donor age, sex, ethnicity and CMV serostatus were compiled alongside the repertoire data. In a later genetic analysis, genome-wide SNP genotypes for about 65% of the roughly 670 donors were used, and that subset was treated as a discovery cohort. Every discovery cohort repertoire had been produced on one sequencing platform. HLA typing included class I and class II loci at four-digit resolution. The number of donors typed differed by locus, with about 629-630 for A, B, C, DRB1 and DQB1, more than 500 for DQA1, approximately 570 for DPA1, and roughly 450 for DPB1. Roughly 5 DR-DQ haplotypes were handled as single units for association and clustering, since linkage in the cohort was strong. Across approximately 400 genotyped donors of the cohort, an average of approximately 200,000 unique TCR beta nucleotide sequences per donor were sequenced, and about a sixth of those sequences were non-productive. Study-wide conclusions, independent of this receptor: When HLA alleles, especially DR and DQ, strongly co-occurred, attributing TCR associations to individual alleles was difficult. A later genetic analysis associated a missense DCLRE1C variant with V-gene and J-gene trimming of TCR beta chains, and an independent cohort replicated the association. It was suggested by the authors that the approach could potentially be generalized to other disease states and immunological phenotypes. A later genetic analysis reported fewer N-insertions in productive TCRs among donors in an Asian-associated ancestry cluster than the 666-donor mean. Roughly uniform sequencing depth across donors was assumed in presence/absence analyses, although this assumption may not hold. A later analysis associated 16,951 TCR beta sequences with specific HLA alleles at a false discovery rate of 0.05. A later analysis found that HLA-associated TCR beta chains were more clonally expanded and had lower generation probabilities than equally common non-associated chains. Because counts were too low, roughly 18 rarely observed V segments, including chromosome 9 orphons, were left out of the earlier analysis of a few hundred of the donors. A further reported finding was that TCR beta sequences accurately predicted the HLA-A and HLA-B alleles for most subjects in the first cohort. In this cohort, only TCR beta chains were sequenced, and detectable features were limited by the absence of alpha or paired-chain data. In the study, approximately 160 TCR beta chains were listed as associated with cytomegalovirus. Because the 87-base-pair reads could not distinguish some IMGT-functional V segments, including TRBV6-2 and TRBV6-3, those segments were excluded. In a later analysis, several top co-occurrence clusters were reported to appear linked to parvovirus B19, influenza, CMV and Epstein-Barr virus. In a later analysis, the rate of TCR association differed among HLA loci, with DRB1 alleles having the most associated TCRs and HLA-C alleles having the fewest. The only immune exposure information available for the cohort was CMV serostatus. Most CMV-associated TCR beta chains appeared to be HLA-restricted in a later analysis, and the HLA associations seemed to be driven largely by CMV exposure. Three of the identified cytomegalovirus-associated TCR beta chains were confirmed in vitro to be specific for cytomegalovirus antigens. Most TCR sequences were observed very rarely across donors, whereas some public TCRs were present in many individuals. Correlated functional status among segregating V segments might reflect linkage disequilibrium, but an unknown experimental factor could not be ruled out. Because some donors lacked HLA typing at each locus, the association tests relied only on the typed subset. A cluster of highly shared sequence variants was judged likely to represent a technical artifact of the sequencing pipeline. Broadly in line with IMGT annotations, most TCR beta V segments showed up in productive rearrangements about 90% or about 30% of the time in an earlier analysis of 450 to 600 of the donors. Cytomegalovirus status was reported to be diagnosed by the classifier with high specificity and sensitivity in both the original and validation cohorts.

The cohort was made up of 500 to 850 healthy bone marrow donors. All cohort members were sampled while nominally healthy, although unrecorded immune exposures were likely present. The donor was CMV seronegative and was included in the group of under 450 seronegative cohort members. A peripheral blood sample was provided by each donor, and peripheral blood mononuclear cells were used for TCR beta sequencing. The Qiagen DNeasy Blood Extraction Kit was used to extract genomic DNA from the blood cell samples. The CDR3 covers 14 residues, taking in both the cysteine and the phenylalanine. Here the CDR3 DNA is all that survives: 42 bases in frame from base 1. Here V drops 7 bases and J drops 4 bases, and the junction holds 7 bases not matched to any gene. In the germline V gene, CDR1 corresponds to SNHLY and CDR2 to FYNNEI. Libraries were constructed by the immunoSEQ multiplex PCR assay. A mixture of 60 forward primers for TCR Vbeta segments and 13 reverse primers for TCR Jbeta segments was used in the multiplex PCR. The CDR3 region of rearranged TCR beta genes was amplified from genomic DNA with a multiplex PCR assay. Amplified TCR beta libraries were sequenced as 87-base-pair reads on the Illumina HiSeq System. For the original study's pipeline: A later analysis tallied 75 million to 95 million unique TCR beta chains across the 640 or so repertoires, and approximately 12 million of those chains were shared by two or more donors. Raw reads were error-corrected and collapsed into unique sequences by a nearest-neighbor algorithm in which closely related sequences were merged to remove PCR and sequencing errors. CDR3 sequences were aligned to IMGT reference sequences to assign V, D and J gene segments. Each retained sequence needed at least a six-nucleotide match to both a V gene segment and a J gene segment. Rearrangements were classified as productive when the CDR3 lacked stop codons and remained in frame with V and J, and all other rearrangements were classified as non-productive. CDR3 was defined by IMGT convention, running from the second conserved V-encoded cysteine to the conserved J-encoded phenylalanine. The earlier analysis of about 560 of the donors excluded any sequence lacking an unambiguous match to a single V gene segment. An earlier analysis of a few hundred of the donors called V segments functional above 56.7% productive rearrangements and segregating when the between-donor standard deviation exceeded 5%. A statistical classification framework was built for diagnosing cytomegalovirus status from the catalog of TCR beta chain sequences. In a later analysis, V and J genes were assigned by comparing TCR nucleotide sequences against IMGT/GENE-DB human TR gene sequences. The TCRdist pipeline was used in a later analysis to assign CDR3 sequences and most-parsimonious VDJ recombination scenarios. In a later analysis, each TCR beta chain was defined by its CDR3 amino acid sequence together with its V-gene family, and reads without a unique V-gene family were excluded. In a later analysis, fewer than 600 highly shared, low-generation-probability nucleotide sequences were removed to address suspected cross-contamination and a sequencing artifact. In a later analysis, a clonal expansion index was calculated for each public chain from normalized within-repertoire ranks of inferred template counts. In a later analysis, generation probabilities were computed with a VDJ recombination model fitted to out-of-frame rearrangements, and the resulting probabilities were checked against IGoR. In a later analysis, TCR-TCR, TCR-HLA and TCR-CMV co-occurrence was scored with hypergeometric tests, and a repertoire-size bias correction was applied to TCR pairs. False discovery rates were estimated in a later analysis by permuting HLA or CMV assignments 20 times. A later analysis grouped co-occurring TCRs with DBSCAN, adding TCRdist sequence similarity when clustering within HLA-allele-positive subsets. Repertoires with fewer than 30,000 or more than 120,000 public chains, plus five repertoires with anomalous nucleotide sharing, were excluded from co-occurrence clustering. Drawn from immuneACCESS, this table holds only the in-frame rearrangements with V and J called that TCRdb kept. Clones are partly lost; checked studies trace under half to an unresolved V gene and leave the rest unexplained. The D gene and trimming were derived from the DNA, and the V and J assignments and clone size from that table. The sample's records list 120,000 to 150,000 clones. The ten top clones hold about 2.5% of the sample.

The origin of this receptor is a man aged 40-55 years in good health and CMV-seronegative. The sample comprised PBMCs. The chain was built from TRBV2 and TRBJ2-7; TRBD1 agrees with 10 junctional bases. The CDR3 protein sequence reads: CASNGRTGGYEQYF. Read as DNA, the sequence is TGTGCCAGCAACGGCCGGACAGGGGGTTACGAGCAGTACTTC.